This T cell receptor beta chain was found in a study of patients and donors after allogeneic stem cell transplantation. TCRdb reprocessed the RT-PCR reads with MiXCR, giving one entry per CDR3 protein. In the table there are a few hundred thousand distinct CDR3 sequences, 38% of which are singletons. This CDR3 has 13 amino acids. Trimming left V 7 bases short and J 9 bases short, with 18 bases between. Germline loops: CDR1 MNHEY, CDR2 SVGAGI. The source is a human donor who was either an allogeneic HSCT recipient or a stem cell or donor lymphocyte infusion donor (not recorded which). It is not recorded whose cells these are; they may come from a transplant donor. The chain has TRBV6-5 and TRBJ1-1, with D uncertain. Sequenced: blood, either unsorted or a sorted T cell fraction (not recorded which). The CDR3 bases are TGTGCCAGCACCAGAAGTGGGTCTCGGCAAGCTTTCTTT. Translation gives CASTRSGSRQAFF.